The 30 T cell receptor beta chains presented below share a single source sample, sequenced in a study of regulatory T cells in long-lasting Graves disease. Indicated time point: newly diagnosed GD, antithyroid drugs for less than 3 months. Isolated PBMC RNA provided the starting material for the TCR library. TCR beta libraries were built with iRepertoire HTBI primers and Arm-PCR of CDR3 regions. Each CDR3 protein gets one entry after TCRdb re-called the multiplex PCR reads with MiXCR. Among some 340,000 distinct CDR3 sequences listed, 12% were seen once. A further study also used this sample, focusing on T cells in Graves' hyperthyroidism and ophthalmopathy.

The sample here was peripheral blood mononuclear cells (PBMCs), taken at new diagnosis, from a patient treated with antithyroid drugs. These receptors all stem from a woman in her late teens or twenties with Graves disease.

This clonotype was detected only a few times. This chain joins TRBV4-3 and TRBJ2-1; 10 nucleotides line up with TRBD2. In germline, CDR1 is LGHNA, CDR2 YSLEER. The CDR3 consists of 16 residues. The V gene end was trimmed by 0 bases and the J gene end by 12 bases; junction bases not matched to a gene: 11. CDR3 sequence reads: CASSQEPLAGAQVQFF. The CDR3 nucleotides read TGCGCCAGCAGCCAAGAACCCCTAGCGGGGGCTCAGGTGCAGTTCTTC.

At least ten counts were recorded for this clonotype. This chain joins TRBV18 and TRBJ2-7, with D unclear. Germline lookup yields CDR1 KGHSH and CDR2 LQKENI. The ends were cut back, 4 bases at V and 3 bases at J, with 10 bases in the middle. This CDR3 is built from 13 residues. This chain's CDR3 is CASSRVFLYEQYV. The CDR3 DNA reads TGTGCCAGCTCACGGGTGTTCCTCTACGAGCAGTACGTC.

Concerning this clonotype: A clone one base away is much larger, so this may be a read error. A read error is likely, as this CDR3 ends without the conserved phenylalanine or tryptophan. The rearrangement links TRBV6-2 or TRBV6-3 to TRBJ1-1; possible D gene TRBD1, 6 bases. V was pared by 5 bases and J by 2 bases, with 12 bases between. Germline V gives CDR1 MNHEY, CDR2 SVGEGT. This CDR3 has 14 amino acids. CDR3 nucleotides: TGTGCCAGCAGTCACCGGACAGATAACACTGAAGCTTTCCTT. It codes for CASSHRTDNTEAFL.

This clonotype occurred a few times. The chain recombines TRBV11-2 with TRBJ1-1, with D possibly matching TRBD1 (5 bases). Trimming removed 5 bases at V and 10 bases at J, with 17 bases between. The CDR3 contains 13 residues. Germline CDR1 and CDR2: SGHAT and FQNNGV. The CDR3 nucleotides read TGTGCCAGCAGCCCCACGGCAGACGGGGGAGCTTTCTTT. It yields the protein CASSPTADGGAFF.

In this sample, this clonotype turned up a few times. This chain joins TRBV27 and TRBJ2-1; 9 positions match TRBD2. Germline V gives CDR1 MNHEY, CDR2 SMNVEV (reference sequence). The CDR3 is 15 residues long. The trim removed 6 bases at V and 8 bases at J, leaving 11 bases unmatched. The CDR3 DNA follows: TGTGCCAGCAGAGGGTTGGTAGCGGGAGAGTATGAGCAGTTCTTC. Its protein product is CASRGLVAGEYEQFF.

Only a few counts were recorded for this clonotype. The chain links TRBV10-2 to TRBJ1-3; no reliable D call. The germline V gene has CDR1 WSHSY and CDR2 SAAADI. This CDR3 has 14 amino acids. Trimming pared 4 bases from V and 0 bases from J, leaving 7 bases between. The CDR3 protein is CASSAADSGNTIYF. For the CDR3, the DNA is TGCGCCAGCAGTGCTGCAGACTCTGGAAACACCATATATTTT.

Many counts were recorded for this clonotype. J is TRBJ2-3 and V is TRBV14; TRBD2 matches 10 bases. The CDR3 runs to 16 residues. Germline V gene lookup returns CDR1 SGHDN and CDR2 FVKESK. V gave up 6 bases and J gave up 4 bases; unmatched junction bases: 10. The DNA for the CDR3 is TGTGCCAGCAGTGCCGCTAGCGGGAGTTGGGCAGATACGCAGTATTTT. Amino acid sequence: CASSAASGSWADTQYF. The whole variable domain, filled in from reference TRBV14 and TRBJ2-3, reads EAGVTQFPSHSVIEKGQTVTLRCDPISGHDNLYWYRRVMGKEIKFLLHFVKESKQDESGMPNNRFLAERTGGTYSTLKVQPAELEDSGVYFCASSAASGSWADTQYFGPGTRLTVL.

The DNA for the CDR3 is TGTGCCAGCAGCCCACCAAGGGGGGGATTTGCCGATACGCAGTATTTT. Protein product: CASSPPRGGFADTQYF. The genes are TRBV7-9 and TRBJ2-3, with a tentative D call TRBD2 (7 bases). Per germline, CDR1 SEHNR and CDR2 FQNEAQ (reference sequence). Trimming removed 5 bases at V and 6 bases at J, with 21 bases between. The CDR3 has 16 amino acids.

V gene TRBV5-1 combines with J gene TRBJ2-1, with 15 bases fitting TRBD2. The CDR3 sequence is 16 residues long. After removal of 6 bases from V and 10 bases from J, the junction contained 11 bases not matched to a gene. Germline assignment: CDR1 SGHRS and CDR2 YFSETQ. The CDR3 DNA reads as TGCGCCAGCACCCGGACCTCCGGGACTAGCGGGAGGGAGCAGTTCTTC. It encodes CASTRTSGTSGREQFF.

This clonotype has ten or more counts. The rearrangement joins TRBV12-3 or TRBV12-4 to TRBJ2-5, with D unclear. This CDR3 has 16 residues. V was clipped by 8 bases and J by 5 bases, with 24 bases between them. The CDR3 is CASRILGSDWNETQYF. CDR3 nucleotides: TGTGCCAGCCGTATCCTGGGAAGCGACTGGAACGAGACCCAGTACTTC.

This clonotype was detected many times. The chain employs TRBV7-3 and TRBJ1-1; D is possibly TRBD1 (6 bases). Germline CDR1 reads SGHTA; CDR2 reads FQGTGA. V dropped 3 bases and J dropped 6 bases, with 11 bases sitting between them. This CDR3 region has 13 residues. CDR3 bases: TGTGCCAGCAGCTTTCCGGGGGCTGCTGAAGCTTTCTTT. Translating it yields CASSFPGAAEAFF.

This clonotype was observed many times. The chain couples TRBV7-3 to TRBJ2-1; D is perhaps TRBD2 (6 bases). Germline V lookup: CDR1 SGHTA, CDR2 FQGTGA. The length of the CDR3 is 14 residues. The germline V and J ends were trimmed by 5 bases and 9 bases, with 17 bases remaining between them. The DNA for the CDR3 is TGTGCCAGCAGCCCAACTTATGGGGGGACTGAGCAGTTCTTC. Its protein product is CASSPTYGGTEQFF.

At least ten counts were recorded for this clonotype. This rearrangement joins TRBV9 to TRBJ1-1; D is uncertain. The germline V gene encodes CDR1 SGDLS and CDR2 YYNGEE. The ends were cut back, 4 bases at V and 1 base at J, with 17 bases in the middle. The CDR3 covers 16 residues. This chain's CDR3 is CASSSTEGIPNTEAFF. The DNA of the CDR3 is TGTGCCAGCAGCTCCACCGAGGGAATCCCGAACACTGAAGCTTTCTTT.

This clonotype was seen only a few times. The V gene is TRBV5-6, the J gene TRBJ1-1, with 7 bases matching TRBD1. The CDR3 totals 16 residues. The germline CDR1 and CDR2 sequences are SGHDT and YYEEEE. Losses at the gene ends were 4 bases for V and 1 base for J; bases not matched to a gene: 10. CDR3 sequence (DNA): TGTGCCAGCAGCCCTTGGACAGGATGGGGGAACACTGAAGCTTTCTTT. Translated, it gives CASSPWTGWGNTEAFF.

As for this clonotype: This probably arose from a read error, given a far larger clone one base away. The rearrangement joins TRBV6-1 to TRBJ2-1, with 7 positions matching TRBD1. The J call may be incorrect, as the DNA end agrees better with TRBJ2-7. From germline, CDR1 is MNHNS and CDR2 SASEGT. The CDR3 is 15 residues long. CDR3 protein: CASSEGGRGTYEQYF. In DNA, the CDR3 is TGTGCCAGCAGTGAAGGAGGCAGGGGGACATACGAGCAGTACTTC.

This clonotype was observed a few times. The rearrangement links TRBV7-3 to TRBJ2-1, with TRBD2 matching over 10 bases. The V gene's germline CDR1 is SGHTA and CDR2 FQGTGA. This CDR3 is built from 15 residues. Trimming cost V 2 bases and J 7 bases; bases outside gene matches: 5. CDR3 region: CASSLWSSGGNEQFF. CDR3 sequence (DNA): TGTGCCAGCAGCTTATGGTCTAGCGGGGGTAATGAGCAGTTCTTC.

This clonotype occurred a few times. This sequence may be a read error, since a much larger clone differs from it by one base. The chain is built from TRBV2 and TRBJ1-2; TRBD1 agrees at 7 bases. This CDR3 comprises 15 residues. Germline V CDR1 and CDR2: SNHLY, FYNNEI. V shed 6 bases, J shed 0 bases, and the junction held 7 bases outside the gene matches. CDR3 nucleotide sequence: TGTGCCAGCAGACGACGGGACAGCACTAACTATGGCTACACCTTC. As protein: CASRRRDSTNYGYTF.

With respect to this clonotype: A clone one base away is much larger, so this may be a read error. The conserved closing phenylalanine or tryptophan is absent in this CDR3, likely reflecting a read error. This chain uses TRBV27 with TRBJ1-1; tentatively, D is TRBD1 (6 bases). V shed 4 bases and J shed 10 bases, with 19 bases lying between them. Germline V gives CDR1 MNHEY, CDR2 SMNVEV (reference sequence). The CDR3 consists of 14 residues. The CDR3 nucleotides read TGTGCCAGCAGTTCCCGCCGGGACCCCAGGGGAGCTTTCTTA. Its protein is CASSSRRDPRGAFL.

This clonotype showed up many times. The J gene is TRBJ1-2, the V gene TRBV2, with D hard to call. This CDR3 is 21 amino acids long. The ends were cut back, 4 bases at V and 4 bases at J, with 34 bases in the middle. Per the germline V gene, CDR1 is SNHLY and CDR2 is FYNNEI. The CDR3 loop reads CASSGDTLGLGNTLSIYGYTF. CDR3 coding DNA: TGTGCCAGCAGTGGGGATACCCTAGGACTTGGCAATACTCTATCAATCTATGGCTACACCTTC.

Ten or more counts support this clonotype. This sequence joins TRBV3-1 and TRBJ1-1; no reliable D call. This CDR3 comprises 15 residues. The V gene lost 1 base and the J gene lost 4 bases, with 13 bases spanning the gap. Germline V gene data show CDR1 as LGHDT and CDR2 as YNNKEL (reference sequence). The CDR3 DNA reads as TGTGCCAGCAGCCAAGCCCCCCTTTTGGGCACTGAAGCTTTCTTT. It specifies CASSQAPLLGTEAFF.

This clonotype was observed at least ten times. V usage is TRBV11-2 and J usage is TRBJ2-2; 7 bases are a match to TRBD2. This CDR3 has 16 residues. Trimming took 5 bases from V and 2 from J; bases not matched to a gene: 8. Germline V CDR1 and CDR2: SGHAT, FQNNGV. CDR3 protein: CASSLLGTINTGELFF. DNA of the CDR3: TGTGCCAGCAGCCTTTTAGGGACTATTAACACCGGGGAGCTGTTTTTT.

This clonotype was observed a single time. A read error may explain this, as a much larger clone is one base away. The chain has TRBV20-1 and TRBJ2-1; D possibly matches TRBD1 or TRBD2 (6 bases each). This CDR3 has 12 residues. Germline CDR1 reads DFQATT; CDR2 reads SNEGSKA (reference sequence). The DNA for the CDR3 is TGCAGTCCACGACCGGGGGACAATGAGCAGCTCTTC. This gives the protein CSPRPGDNEQLF.

This clonotype came up many times. V usage is TRBV7-2 and J usage is TRBJ2-7; D remains unclear. V was shortened by 1 base and J by 3 bases, with 13 bases between the two germline ends. CDR1 and CDR2 from the germline V gene are SGHTA and FQGNSA. This CDR3 comprises 15 residues. The CDR3 coding sequence is TGTGCCAGCAGCTTAGGTGCTACAACGAACTACGAGCAGTACTTC. Translation: CASSLGATTNYEQYF.

This clonotype was observed many times. The chain has TRBV5-1 and TRBJ2-3, with D perhaps TRBD2 (6 bases). From germline, CDR1 is SGHRS and CDR2 YFSETQ. The CDR3 is made up of 13 amino acids. V was pared by 4 bases and J by 6 bases, with 12 bases between. In nucleotides, the CDR3 is TGCGCCAGCAGCGGAGGGCCGAGGGATACGCAGTATTTT. Translated: CASSGGPRDTQYF.

This clonotype was recorded many times. The chain couples TRBV30 to TRBJ2-1; 10 bases match TRBD1. CDR3 length equals 15 residues. Unmatched junction bases numbered 7, after V lost 4 bases and J lost 4 bases. Germline V gene sequence: CDR1 GTSNPN, CDR2 SVGIG (reference sequence). As DNA, the CDR3 is TGTGCCTGGATTATCCGGGACAGGGGTTACAATGAGCAGTTCTTC. It translates to CAWIIRDRGYNEQFF.

The chain uses TRBV6-1 and TRBJ2-7, with 12 nucleotides matching TRBD2. The CDR3 covers 15 residues. Germline CDR1 is MNHNS and CDR2 is SASEGT. V dropped 3 bases and J dropped 7; count of bases not matched to a gene: 7. CDR3 residues: CASSERLAGAREQYF. The DNA for the CDR3 is TGTGCCAGCAGTGAGAGACTAGCGGGAGCCCGGGAGCAGTACTTC.

This clonotype was recorded many times. The chain has TRBV28 and TRBJ2-7; D perhaps matches TRBD2 (5 bases). Germline-derived CDR1 and CDR2 are MDHEN and SYDVKM. The CDR3 extends over 16 amino acids. Trimming left V 3 bases short and J 3 bases short, with 18 bases between. The CDR3 sequence: CASSFSILGRNYEQYF. The CDR3 DNA sequence: TGTGCCAGCAGTTTCTCAATCCTGGGGAGAAACTACGAGCAGTACTTC. Combining the CDR3 with reference TRBV28 and TRBJ2-7 gives the whole variable domain DVKVTQSSRYLVKRTGEKVFLECVQDMDHENMFWYRQDPGLGLRLIYFSYDVKMKEKGDIPEGYSVSREKKERFSLILESASTNQTSMYLCASSFSILGRNYEQYFGPGTRLTVT.

This clonotype was seen repeatedly, ten times or more. The genes are TRBV5-1 and TRBJ1-2, with D uncertain. The CDR3 covers 12 residues. In germline, CDR1 is SGHRS, CDR2 YFSETQ. Trimming shortened V by 4 bases and J by 2 bases, and 6 bases separated the two germline ends. CDR3 DNA sequence: TGCGCCAGCAGCCTTGGGAACTATGGCTACACCTTC. This codes for CASSLGNYGYTF. The variable domain in full, completed from reference TRBV5-1 and TRBJ1-2, reads KAGVTQTPRYLIKTRGQQVTLSCSPISGHRSVSWYQQTPGQGLQFLFEYFSETQRNKGNFPGRFSGRQFSNSRSEMNVSTLELGDSALYLCASSLGNYGYTFGSGTRLTVV.

The rearrangement joins TRBV6-5 to TRBJ1-5; D possibly corresponds to TRBD1 (6 bases). This CDR3 is built from 15 residues. V was clipped by 2 bases and J by 3 bases, with 11 bases between them. CDR1 MNHEY and CDR2 SVGAGI come from the germline V gene. The CDR3 DNA follows: TGTGCCAGCAGTTACATGCAGGGGAACAATCAGCCCCAGCATTTT. This gives the protein CASSYMQGNNQPQHF.

This clonotype came up many times. The chain carries TRBV2 and TRBJ2-4, with 7 nucleotides matching TRBD1. The V gene end was trimmed by 6 bases and the J gene end by 0 bases; junction bases not matched to a gene: 17. The CDR3 totals 19 residues. The germline V gene encodes CDR1 SNHLY and CDR2 FYNNEI. CDR3 nucleotides: TGTGCCAGCAGAAGGGTCGGGACAGCGATTCCCTTAGCCAAAAACATTCAGTACTTC. Residues: CASRRVGTAIPLAKNIQYF.